This TCR beta chain was sequenced for a study of shared clonotypes between healthy human individuals. Study-wide points: A reduction in generation probabilities was seen for non-shared clonotypes relative to those shared by all four donors. It was only blood that was sampled, and tissue repertoires likely differ.

With regard to this clone: Its target is unknown.

Generated by immunoSEQ multiplex PCR, the TCRdb table keeps only in-frame clones and is missing some. The repertoire holds 2 million to 2.5 million clones, about 94% seen once, with approximately 0.13% in the top ten. Germline V gene sequence: CDR1 SNHLY, CDR2 FYNNEI. The ends were cut back, 7 bases at V and 9 bases at J, with 18 bases in the middle. This CDR3 contains 13 residues. Sequencing was carried out using naive CD4+ T cells sorted from blood. Subset noted: CD45RA+ positively selected. The V and J genes are TRBV2 and TRBJ2-5; D may be TRBD1 or TRBD2 (7 bases each). The clonotype comes from a man between 18 and 35 years old in good health. CDR3 coding DNA: TGTGCCAGCACTGGACTCCCAGGGGGGGCCCAGTACTTC. It codes for CASTGLPGGAQYF.